These 12 T cell receptor beta chains were sequenced from one sample in a study of pediatric ulcerative colitis. Sequencing was performed with immunoSEQ multiplex PCR; in TCRdb, only in-frame clones are kept and a portion is missing. This sample yields 18,000 or so clones, of which roughly 70% are seen a single time; around 7% belongs to the top ten. One to two pinch biopsies were taken from the rectum during colonoscopy. Material for sequencing was gut tissue. These receptors all come from a boy between 5 and 17 years old with moderate ulcerative colitis.

This rearrangement joins TRBV4-1 to TRBJ1-6; D is unresolved. Per the germline V gene, CDR1 is MGHRA and CDR2 is YSYEKL. V lost 1 base to trimming and J lost 7 bases, with 14 bases between them. This CDR3 is 16 amino acids long. The CDR3 nucleotides are TGCGCCAGCAGCCAAGTTATTAGTAGGACGAATTCACCCCTCCACTTT. Residues: CASSQVISRTNSPLHF.

The rearrangement links TRBV4-3 to TRBJ2-3, with TRBD1 identical over 10 bases. This CDR3 comprises 19 residues. CDR1 LGHNA and CDR2 YSLEER come from the germline V gene. Trimming cost V 0 bases and J 2 bases; bases outside gene matches: 11. This chain's CDR3 is CASSQEVLTGGGDTDTQYF. The CDR3 nucleotides read TGCGCCAGCAGCCAAGAGGTTCTGACAGGGGGCGGGGACACAGATACGCAGTATTTT.

J is TRBJ2-1 and V is TRBV19; D is unclear. The CDR3 covers 15 residues. Per the germline V gene, CDR1 is LNHDA and CDR2 is SQIVND (reference sequence). Trimming stripped 1 base from V and 5 bases from J, with 12 bases between. This CDR3 reads CASSIVKTVNNEQFF. In DNA form, the CDR3 reads TGTGCCAGTAGTATAGTAAAAACAGTGAACAATGAGCAGTTCTTC.

The J gene is TRBJ1-6, the V gene TRBV4-1; no clear D. V was pared by 4 bases and J by 7 bases, with 8 bases between. CDR3 length: 13 residues. The germline V gene encodes CDR1 MGHRA and CDR2 YSYEKL. DNA for the CDR3: TGCGCCAGCAGCCGTCTTGAGAATTCACCCCTCCACTTT. Protein: CASSRLENSPLHF.

The rearrangement uses TRBV4-2 and TRBJ2-7; 9 bases line up with TRBD1. The CDR3 consists of 15 residues. The V gene end was trimmed by 1 base and the J gene end by 3 bases; junction bases not matched to a gene: 4. Germline V gene lookup returns CDR1 LGHNA and CDR2 YNFKEQ. Here the CDR3 reads CASSQGTGDIYEQYF. DNA of the CDR3: TGTGCCAGCAGCCAAGGGACAGGGGATATCTACGAGCAGTACTTC.

Points on this clone: Additional DNA sequences in this sample encode the identical CDR3. The V gene is TRBV9, the J gene TRBJ1-4; TRBD1 matches 10 bases. V trimming: 0 bases; J trimming: 8 bases; junction bases outside the gene matches: 4. The germline CDR1 and CDR2 sequences are SGDLS and YYNGEE. The CDR3 spans 15 residues. CDR3 sequence: CASSVGQGAREKLFF. The CDR3 DNA reads as TGTGCCAGCAGCGTAGGACAGGGGGCAAGAGAAAAACTGTTTTTT. The variable domain in full, completed from reference TRBV9 and TRBJ1-4, reads DSGVTQTPKHLITATGQRVTLRCSPRSGDLSVYWYQQSLDQGLQFLIQYYNGEERAKGNILERFSAQQFPDLHSELNLSSLELGDSALYFCASSVGQGAREKLFFGSGTQLSVL.

This clone appeared a few times. The rearrangement uses TRBV10-3 and TRBJ1-1; D is ambiguous. This CDR3 contains 13 residues. Deletions cut 3 bases from V and 4 bases from J, with 9 bases between. Germline V lookup: CDR1 ENHRY, CDR2 SYGVKD. CDR3 sequence: CAISDRIATEAFF. DNA of the CDR3: TGTGCCATCAGTGATCGTATAGCCACTGAAGCTTTCTTT.

This clone was observed a handful of times. This chain uses TRBV7-2 with TRBJ1-2; D is undetermined. Germline CDR1 reads SGHTA; CDR2 reads FQGNSA. The CDR3 is made up of 14 amino acids. V was pared by 1 base and J by 5 bases, with 11 bases between. As DNA, the CDR3 is TGTGCCAGCAGCTTAGAGACGGGCCAGTATGGCTACACCTTC. This gives the protein CASSLETGQYGYTF.

The J gene is TRBJ1-3, the V gene TRBV7-9; D is ambiguous. Trimming took off 5 bases at V and 0 bases at J, with 14 bases between the two ends. The CDR3 consists of 16 residues. Germline CDR1 SEHNR, CDR2 FQNEAQ (reference sequence). CDR3 in amino acids: CASSPRGSPSGNTIYF. The CDR3 bases are TGTGCCAGCAGCCCGCGAGGAAGCCCCTCTGGAAACACCATATATTTT.

The rearrangement joins TRBV2 to TRBJ1-6; no clear D gene. Germline assignment: CDR1 SNHLY and CDR2 FYNNEI. CDR3 size: 12 residues. Between the trimmed V and J ends, which lost 5 bases and 11 bases, there was a span of 10 bases. CDR3 coding DNA: TGTGCCAGCAGTAATTCTAGGGCACCCCTCCACTTT. This sequence encodes CASSNSRAPLHF.

The V gene is TRBV7-2, the J gene TRBJ1-2; D is ambiguous. The V gene's germline CDR1 is SGHTA and CDR2 FQGNSA. This CDR3 has 16 amino acids. Trimming stripped 3 bases from V and 0 bases from J, with 14 bases between. This chain's CDR3 is CASSFGPQAANYGYTF. DNA of the CDR3: TGTGCCAGCAGCTTCGGGCCTCAGGCGGCTAACTATGGCTACACCTTC.

The rearrangement links TRBV5-4 to TRBJ1-2; 9 bases match TRBD1. V lost 4 bases to trimming and J lost 3 bases; unmatched junction nucleotides: 7. CDR3 length: 15 amino acids. Germline V gene sequence: CDR1 SGHNT, CDR2 YYREEE (reference sequence). The CDR3 nucleotides read TGTGCCAGCAGCCCCGGGACAGGGCCTTACTATGGCTACACCTTC. Residues: CASSPGTGPYYGYTF.